The 11 T cell receptor beta chains listed next were all sequenced from one sample in a study of cytomegalovirus exposure and HLA in healthy donors. Sequencing was performed with immunoSEQ multiplex PCR; in TCRdb, only in-frame clones are kept and a portion is missing. The profile shows 120,000 or so clones, approximately 95% of them singletons. Sequencing input: PBMCs. The receptors originated from a man younger than 30 in good health and CMV-seronegative.

This chain joins TRBV7-2 and TRBJ2-5; the D gene is possibly TRBD1 (5 bases). Germline-derived CDR1 and CDR2 are SGHTA and FQGNSA. The CDR3 contains 16 residues. V lost 1 base, J lost 1 base, and 13 bases lay in between. CDR3 coding DNA: TGTGCCAGCAGCTTAGATTGGTCAGGGTTCCAAGAGACCCAGTACTTC. Its translation is CASSLDWSGFQETQYF. Supplemented by reference TRBV7-2 and TRBJ2-5, the full variable domain reads GAGVSQSPSNKVTEKGKDVELRCDPISGHTALYWYRQSLGQGLEFLIYFQGNSAPDKSGLPSDRFSAERTGGSVSTLTIQRTQQEDSAVYLCASSLDWSGFQETQYFGPGTRLLVL.

This rearrangement joins TRBV19 to TRBJ2-7, with D maybe TRBD2 (5 bases). Germline V gene lookup returns CDR1 LNHDA and CDR2 SQIVND (reference sequence). The CDR3 extends over 14 amino acids. V was cut by 4 bases and J by 0 bases, with 10 bases left in between. The CDR3 loop reads CASSNGLGSYEQYF. The CDR3 DNA sequence: TGTGCCAGTAGTAACGGACTGGGCTCCTACGAGCAGTACTTC. Full variable domain (missing parts from reference TRBV19 and TRBJ2-7): DGGITQSPKYLFRKEGQNVTLSCEQNLNHDAMYWYRQDPGQGLRLIYYSQIVNDFQKGDIAEGYSVSREKKESFPLTVTSAQKNPTAFYLCASSNGLGSYEQYFGPGTRLTVT.

The J gene is TRBJ2-7, the V gene TRBV6-1, with a possible D match to TRBD2 (5 bases). Germline lookup yields CDR1 MNHNS and CDR2 SASEGT. This CDR3 contains 14 residues. V shed 6 bases and J shed 4 bases, with 16 bases lying between them. For the CDR3, the DNA is TGTGCCAGCAGCCCCCTTGACTACTCGTACGAGCAGTACTTC. It yields the protein CASSPLDYSYEQYF.

This clone was counted only a few times. This rearrangement joins TRBV6-1 to TRBJ2-7; 10 bases align to TRBD2. V shed 1 base and J 9 bases; nucleotides not matched to a gene: 9. The CDR3 runs to 15 residues. CDR1 is MNHNS and CDR2 is SASEGT in the germline V gene. The CDR3 DNA reads TGTGCCAGCAGTGAAGTTGGCAGCGGGAGGGCCGGGCAGTACTTC. Translated: CASSEVGSGRAGQYF.

The chain employs TRBV5-4 and TRBJ2-1; TRBD2 agrees at 7 bases. CDR3 length: 13 residues. V dropped 0 bases and J dropped 6; count of bases not matched to a gene: 0. The germline gives CDR1 SGHNT, CDR2 YYREEE (reference sequence). This CDR3 reads CASSLGTSNEQFF. CDR3 in DNA: TGTGCCAGCAGCTTGGGGACTAGCAATGAGCAGTTCTTC.

The chain carries TRBV30 and TRBJ2-4, with 11 bases fitting TRBD2. Per the germline V gene, CDR1 is GTSNPN and CDR2 is SVGIG (reference sequence). Germline trimming cut 5 bases from V and 0 bases from J; bases unmatched to any gene: 6. This CDR3 region has 16 residues. The CDR3 DNA reads TGTGCCTGGGCTACTGGACTAGCGGGAGCCAAAAACATTCAGTACTTC. Translation: CAWATGLAGAKNIQYF.

The chain joins TRBV30 to TRBJ2-7, with D maybe TRBD1 (5 bases). The CDR3 length is 14 residues. The V end lost 0 bases, the J end lost 7 bases, and 16 bases lay between the germline ends. Germline CDR1 GTSNPN, CDR2 SVGIG (reference sequence). CDR3 DNA: TGTGCCTGGAGTGTAGGTGTGACAGAGTGGGAGCAGTACTTC. Its translation is CAWSVGVTEWEQYF.

This clone was seen only once. The chain couples TRBV29-1 to TRBJ2-1; D is unresolved. The CDR3 loop spans 12 amino acids. Germline loops: CDR1 SQVTM, CDR2 ANQGSEA. V lost 3 bases to trimming and J lost 4 bases, with 7 bases between them. Written as DNA, the CDR3 is TGCAGCGTTGATCAGATTTACAATGAGCAGTTCTTC. Translation gives CSVDQIYNEQFF.

J is TRBJ1-5 and V is TRBV19; 9 positions match TRBD1. V dropped 8 bases and J dropped 2; count of bases not matched to a gene: 7. Germline V gene data show CDR1 as LNHDA and CDR2 as SQIVND (reference sequence). The length of the CDR3 is 15 residues. CDR3 amino acids: CASQGGQGGNQPQHF. The CDR3 DNA is TGTGCCAGTCAGGGGGGACAGGGCGGCAATCAGCCCCAGCATTTT.

The chain uses TRBV28 and TRBJ2-7; TRBD1 matches at 10 bases. V gave up 6 bases and J gave up 0 bases; unmatched junction bases: 23. Germline V lookup: CDR1 MDHEN, CDR2 SYDVKM. The CDR3 is made up of 21 amino acids. CDR3 protein: CASSSHTTLGQGEKISYEQYF. CDR3 nucleotide sequence: TGTGCCAGCAGCTCTCACACTACCCTTGGACAGGGGGAAAAGATCTCCTACGAGCAGTACTTC.

The chain combines TRBV6-5 with TRBJ1-2, with TRBD1 identical over 8 bases. V shed 6 bases, J shed 8 bases, and the junction held 11 bases outside the gene matches. This CDR3 has 14 amino acids. Germline V CDR1 and CDR2: MNHEY, SVGAGI. In nucleotides, the CDR3 is TGTGCCAGCAGCCGGACAGGGAAGACGTCCGGCTACACCTTC. Its protein is CASSRTGKTSGYTF.